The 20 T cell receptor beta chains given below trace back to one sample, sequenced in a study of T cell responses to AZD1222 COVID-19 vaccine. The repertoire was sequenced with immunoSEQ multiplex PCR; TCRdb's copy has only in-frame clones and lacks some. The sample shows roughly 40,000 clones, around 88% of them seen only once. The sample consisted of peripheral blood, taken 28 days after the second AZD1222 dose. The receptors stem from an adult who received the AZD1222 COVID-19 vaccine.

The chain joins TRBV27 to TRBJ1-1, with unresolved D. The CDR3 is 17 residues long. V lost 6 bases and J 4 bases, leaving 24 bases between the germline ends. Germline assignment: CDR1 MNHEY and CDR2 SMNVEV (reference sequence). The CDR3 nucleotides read TGTGCCAGCAGACCCCTAACGTTCGGCTCTAGAACCACTGAAGCTTTCTTT. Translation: CASRPLTFGSRTTEAFF.

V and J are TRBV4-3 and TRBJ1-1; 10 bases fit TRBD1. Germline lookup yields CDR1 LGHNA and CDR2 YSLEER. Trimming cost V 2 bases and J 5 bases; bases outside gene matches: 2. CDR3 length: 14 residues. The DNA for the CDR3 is TGCGCCAGCAGCCAAAGGGGACAGGGGACTGAAGCTTTCTTT. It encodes CASSQRGQGTEAFF.

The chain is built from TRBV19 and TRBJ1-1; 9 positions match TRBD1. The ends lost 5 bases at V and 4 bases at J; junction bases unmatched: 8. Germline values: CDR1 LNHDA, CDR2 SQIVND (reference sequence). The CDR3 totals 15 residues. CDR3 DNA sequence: TGTGCCAGTAGTCCACTACAGGGGGCTGGCACTGAAGCTTTCTTT. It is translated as CASSPLQGAGTEAFF.

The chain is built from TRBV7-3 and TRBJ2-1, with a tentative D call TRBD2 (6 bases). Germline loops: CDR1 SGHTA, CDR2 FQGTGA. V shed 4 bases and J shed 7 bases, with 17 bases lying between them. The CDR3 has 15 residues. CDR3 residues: CASSWVAGRTNEQFF. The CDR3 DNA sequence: TGTGCCAGCAGCTGGGTGGCGGGGAGAACGAATGAGCAGTTCTTC.

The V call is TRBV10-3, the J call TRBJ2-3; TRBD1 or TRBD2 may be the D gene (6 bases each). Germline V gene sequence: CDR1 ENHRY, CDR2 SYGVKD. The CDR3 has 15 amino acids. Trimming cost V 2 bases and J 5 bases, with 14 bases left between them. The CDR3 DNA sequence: TGTGCCATCAGTGAGACAGGGATCGGGGGAGATACGCAGTATTTT. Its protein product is CAISETGIGGDTQYF.

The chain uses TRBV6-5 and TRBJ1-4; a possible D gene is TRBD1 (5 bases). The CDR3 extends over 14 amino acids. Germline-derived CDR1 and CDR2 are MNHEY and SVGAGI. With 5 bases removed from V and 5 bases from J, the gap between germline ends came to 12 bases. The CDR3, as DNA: TGTGCCAGCAGTCAAACAGGAAACAATGAAAAACTGTTTTTT. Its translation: CASSQTGNNEKLFF.

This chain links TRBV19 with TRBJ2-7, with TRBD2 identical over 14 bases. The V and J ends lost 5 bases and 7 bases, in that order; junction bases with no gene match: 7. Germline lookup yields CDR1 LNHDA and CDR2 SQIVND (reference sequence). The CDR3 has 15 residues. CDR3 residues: CASSAGLAGAGEQYF. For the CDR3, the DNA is TGTGCCAGTAGTGCGGGACTAGCGGGAGCAGGGGAGCAGTACTTC.

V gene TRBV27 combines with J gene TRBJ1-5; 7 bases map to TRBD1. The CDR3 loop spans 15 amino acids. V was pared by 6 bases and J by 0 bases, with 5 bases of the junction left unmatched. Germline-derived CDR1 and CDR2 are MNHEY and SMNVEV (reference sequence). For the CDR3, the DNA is TGTGCCAGCAGCCTGACAGGGTATAGCAATCAGCCCCAGCATTTT. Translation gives CASSLTGYSNQPQHF.

The CDR3 coding sequence is TGCGCCAGCAGCCAAGATTGGGCAGGTTATAGCAATCAGCCCCAGCATTTT. This gives the protein CASSQDWAGYSNQPQHF. The chain has TRBV4-3 and TRBJ1-5; D unresolved. The CDR3 contains 17 residues. Germline CDR1 LGHNA, CDR2 YSLEER. Trimming removed 0 bases from V and 0 bases from J, with 12 bases in between.

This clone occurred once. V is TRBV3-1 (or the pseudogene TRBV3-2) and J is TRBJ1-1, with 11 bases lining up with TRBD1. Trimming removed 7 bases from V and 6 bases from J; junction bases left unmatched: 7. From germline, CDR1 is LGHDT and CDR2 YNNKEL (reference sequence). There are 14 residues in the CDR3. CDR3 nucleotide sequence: TGTGCCAGCAATCTGAGGGACAGGGGGTCTGAAGCTTTCTTT. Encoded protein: CASNLRDRGSEAFF.

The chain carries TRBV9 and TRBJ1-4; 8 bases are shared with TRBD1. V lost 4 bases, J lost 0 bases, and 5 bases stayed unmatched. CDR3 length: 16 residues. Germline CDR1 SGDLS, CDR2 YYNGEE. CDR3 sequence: CASSPDRATTNEKLFF. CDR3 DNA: TGTGCCAGCAGCCCGGACAGGGCCACAACTAATGAAAAACTGTTTTTT.

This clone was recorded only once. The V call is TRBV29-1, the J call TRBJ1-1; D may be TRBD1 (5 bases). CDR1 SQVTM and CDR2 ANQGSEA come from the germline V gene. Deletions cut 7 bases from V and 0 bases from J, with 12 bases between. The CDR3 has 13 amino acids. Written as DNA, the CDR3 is TGCAGCGCATTAGGGGAGGTGAACACTGAAGCTTTCTTT. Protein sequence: CSALGEVNTEAFF.

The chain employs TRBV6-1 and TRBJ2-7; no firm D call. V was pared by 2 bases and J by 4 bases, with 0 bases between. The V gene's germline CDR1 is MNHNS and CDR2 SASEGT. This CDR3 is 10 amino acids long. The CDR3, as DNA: TGTGCCAGCAGTGAATACGAGCAGTACTTC. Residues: CASSEYEQYF.

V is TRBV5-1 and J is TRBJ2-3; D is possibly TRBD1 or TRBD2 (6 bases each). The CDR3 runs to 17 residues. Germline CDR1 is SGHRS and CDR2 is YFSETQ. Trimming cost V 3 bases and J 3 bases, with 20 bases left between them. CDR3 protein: CASSSQGSAGRTDTQYF. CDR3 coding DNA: TGCGCCAGCAGCTCCCAGGGGTCGGCGGGGCGGACAGATACGCAGTATTTT.

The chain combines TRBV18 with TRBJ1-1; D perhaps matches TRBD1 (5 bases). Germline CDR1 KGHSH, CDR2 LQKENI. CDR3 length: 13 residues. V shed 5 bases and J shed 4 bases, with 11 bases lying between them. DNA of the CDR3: TGTGCCAGCTCAAGCACGGGGGGCACTGAAGCTTTCTTT. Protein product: CASSSTGGTEAFF.

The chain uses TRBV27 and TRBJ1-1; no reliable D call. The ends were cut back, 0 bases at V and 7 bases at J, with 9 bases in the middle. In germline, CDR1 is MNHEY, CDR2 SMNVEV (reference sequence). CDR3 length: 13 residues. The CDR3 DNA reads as TGTGCCAGCAGTTTATCGGGTGGTTTTGAAGCTTTCTTT. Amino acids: CASSLSGGFEAFF.

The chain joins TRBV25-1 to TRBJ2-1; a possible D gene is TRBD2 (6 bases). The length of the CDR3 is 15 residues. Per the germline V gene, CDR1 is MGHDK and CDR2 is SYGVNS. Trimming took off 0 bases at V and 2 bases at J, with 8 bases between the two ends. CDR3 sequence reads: CASSEYGGTYNEQFF. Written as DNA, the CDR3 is TGTGCCAGCAGTGAATATGGAGGGACCTACAATGAGCAGTTCTTC.

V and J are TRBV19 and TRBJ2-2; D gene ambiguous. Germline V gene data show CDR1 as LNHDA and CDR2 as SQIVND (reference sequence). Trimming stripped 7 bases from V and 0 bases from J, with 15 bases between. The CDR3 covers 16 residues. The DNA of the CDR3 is TGTGCCAGTACTCCTCCTGGCAGATCGAACACCGGGGAGCTGTTTTTT. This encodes CASTPPGRSNTGELFF.

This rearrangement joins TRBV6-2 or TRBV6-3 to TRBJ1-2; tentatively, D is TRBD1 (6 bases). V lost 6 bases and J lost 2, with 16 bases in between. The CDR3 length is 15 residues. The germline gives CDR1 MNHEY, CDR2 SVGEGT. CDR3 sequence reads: CASSHDRQPNYGYTF. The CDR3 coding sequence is TGTGCCAGCAGCCACGACAGGCAACCAAACTATGGCTACACCTTC.

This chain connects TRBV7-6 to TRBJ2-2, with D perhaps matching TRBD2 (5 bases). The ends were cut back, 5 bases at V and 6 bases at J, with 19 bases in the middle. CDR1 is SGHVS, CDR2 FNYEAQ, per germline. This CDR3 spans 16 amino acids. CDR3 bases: TGTGCCAGCAGCCGGACTCGCCGAACTGAGGCCGGGGAGCTGTTTTTT. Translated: CASSRTRRTEAGELFF.